These T cell receptor beta chains were read from a single sample in a study of blood T cells in healthy people across ages. One entry per CDR3 protein, called by TCRdb with MiXCR from the 5' RACE reads. The sample lists 910,000 or so distinct CDR3 sequences; roughly 51% were seen once. The sequenced sample consisted of blood. These receptor sequences come from a woman in her sixties in good health. CDR3s include the opening cysteine and the closing phenylalanine or tryptophan. A D gene is named only where the DNA matches it firmly. Size is stated for part of the rows, as once, few or many counts, or as a class when the clone is expanded.

V gene: TRBV25-1
clone size: few
J gene: TRBJ2-5
D gene: TRBD2
CDR3 DNA: TGTGCCAGCAGTGAACAACTAGCGGGACAAGAGACCCAGTACTTC
CDR3 protein: CASSEQLAGQETQYF

V gene: TRBV9
clone size: few
J gene: TRBJ2-3
D gene: TRBD2
CDR3 DNA: TGTGCCAGCAGCGTAGCTACGAGGACTAGCGGAAGAAGCACAGATACGCAGTATTTT
CDR3 protein: CASSVATRTSGRSTDTQYF

V gene: TRBV7-2
clone size: NA
J gene: TRBJ2-7
D gene: TRBD2
CDR3 DNA: TGTGCCAGCAGCTTTGGCGGGAGAGGGTACGAGCAGTACTTC
CDR3 protein: CASSFGGRGYEQYF

V gene: TRBV6-6
clone size: once
J gene: TRBJ1-1
D gene: NA
CDR3 DNA: TGTGCCAGCAGTTTCCGTCCGACAGTTGTCACTGAAGCTTTCTTT
CDR3 protein: CASSFRPTVVTEAFF

V gene: TRBV12-3/TRBV12-4
clone size: NA
J gene: TRBJ2-3
D gene: TRBD2
CDR3 DNA: TGTGCCAGCAGCATGACTAGCGGGAGATCAGATACGCAGTATTTT
CDR3 protein: CASSMTSGRSDTQYF

V gene: TRBV4-2
clone size: few
J gene: TRBJ2-7
D gene: TRBD1
CDR3 DNA: TGTGCCAGCAGCCCCGACAGGGGGATCAACTACGAGCAGTACTTC
CDR3 protein: CASSPDRGINYEQYF

V gene: TRBV4-2
clone size: NA
J gene: TRBJ1-2
D gene: NA
CDR3 DNA: TGTGCCAGCAGCCAAGCGGGGCAGACTTACTATGGCTACACCTTC
CDR3 protein: CASSQAGQTYYGYTF

V gene: TRBV4-2
clone size: few
J gene: TRBJ2-3
D gene: TRBD1
CDR3 DNA: TGTGCCAGCAACCTTCAGGGGCAGGGGGCCGCAGATACGCAGTATTTT
CDR3 protein: CASNLQGQGAADTQYF

V gene: TRBV6-6
clone size: few
J gene: TRBJ1-6
D gene: TRBD1
CDR3 DNA: TGTGCCAGCAGTTACTCTGACAGGGGTGGCTCACCCCTCCACTTT
CDR3 protein: CASSYSDRGGSPLHF

V gene: TRBV6-5
clone size: NA
J gene: TRBJ2-5
D gene: NA
CDR3 DNA: TGTGCCAGCAGGCATACAGGGTCCCAGGGAGAGACCCAGTACTTC
CDR3 protein: CASRHTGSQGETQYF

V gene: TRBV29-1
clone size: NA
J gene: TRBJ2-7
D gene: TRBD2
CDR3 DNA: TGCAGCGCGACTAGCAGGAACTACGAGCAGTACTTC
CDR3 protein: CSATSRNYEQYF

V gene: TRBV7-2
clone size: NA
J gene: TRBJ2-4
D gene: NA
CDR3 DNA: TGTGCCAGCAGCTCCAGAGAAAACTGGATTCAGTACTTC
CDR3 protein: CASSSRENWIQYF

V gene: TRBV19
clone size: NA
J gene: TRBJ2-3
D gene: NA
CDR3 DNA: TGTGCCAGTAGTATTTTGTTGGACAGAGCAGATACGCAGTATTTT
CDR3 protein: CASSILLDRADTQYF

V gene: TRBV7-9
clone size: NA
J gene: TRBJ2-7
D gene: NA
CDR3 DNA: TGTGCCAGCAGCTTAGGGGGGGCCCTTACCTACGAGCAGTACTTC
CDR3 protein: CASSLGGALTYEQYF

V gene: TRBV4-2
clone size: NA
J gene: TRBJ1-4
D gene: NA
CDR3 DNA: TGTGCCAGCAGTCAAGGACAGTCAACTAATGAAAAACTGTTTTTT
CDR3 protein: CASSQGQSTNEKLFF

V gene: TRBV11-2
clone size: NA
J gene: TRBJ2-1
D gene: TRBD1
CDR3 DNA: TGTGCCAGCAGCTCGGACAGGGGGCCTTTTTATGAGCAGTTCTTC
CDR3 protein: CASSSDRGPFYEQFF

V gene: TRBV27
clone size: NA
J gene: TRBJ1-6
D gene: NA
CDR3 DNA: TGTGCCAGCAGTTCGCCAGGAGGCAGCGGTTCACCCCTCCACTTT
CDR3 protein: CASSSPGGSGSPLHF

V gene: TRBV27
clone size: NA
J gene: TRBJ2-7
D gene: NA
CDR3 DNA: TGTGCCAGCAGGGGGGGCGGCGAGCAGTACTTC
CDR3 protein: CASRGGGEQYF

V gene: TRBV7-2
clone size: few
J gene: TRBJ2-7
D gene: NA
CDR3 DNA: TGTGCCAGCAGCCGTGGGGCCGAGCAGTACTTC
CDR3 protein: CASSRGAEQYF

V gene: TRBV6-5
clone size: NA
J gene: TRBJ1-1
D gene: NA
CDR3 DNA: TGTGCCAGCAGTCCGATCGGGGGGGCGAGCACTGAAGCTTTCTTT
CDR3 protein: CASSPIGGASTEAFF

V gene: TRBV2
clone size: NA
J gene: TRBJ2-5
D gene: TRBD2
CDR3 DNA: TGTGCCAGCAGTGAAGTTAAGAGGGGACTAATGGAGACCCAGTACTTC
CDR3 protein: CASSEVKRGLMETQYF

V gene: TRBV10-3
clone size: NA
J gene: TRBJ2-1
D gene: NA
CDR3 DNA: TGTGCCATCAGTGATCCGAGGTTGAGCTCCTACAATGAGCAGTTCTTC
CDR3 protein: CAISDPRLSSYNEQFF

V gene: TRBV6-2/TRBV6-3
clone size: few
J gene: TRBJ2-7
D gene: NA
CDR3 DNA: TGTGCCAGCAGTTACTCCCCAGGGGCCTACGAGCAGTACTTC
CDR3 protein: CASSYSPGAYEQYF

V gene: TRBV7-2
clone size: NA
J gene: TRBJ2-4
D gene: TRBD2
CDR3 DNA: TGTGCCAGCAGCTTAGACGGGCCGAGCGGGGGAAAAAACATTCAGTACTTC
CDR3 protein: CASSLDGPSGGKNIQYF

V gene: TRBV29-1
clone size: few
J gene: TRBJ2-7
D gene: NA
CDR3 DNA: TGCAGCGTTGAAAACCGGCTGGGCGGAACCTACGAGCAGTACTTC
CDR3 protein: CSVENRLGGTYEQYF

V gene: TRBV2
clone size: NA
J gene: TRBJ2-3
D gene: NA
CDR3 DNA: TGTGCCAGCAGTGAACCGGGACCCCGGTCAGATACGCAGTATTTT
CDR3 protein: CASSEPGPRSDTQYF

V gene: TRBV12-3/TRBV12-4
clone size: NA
J gene: TRBJ2-3
D gene: TRBD2
CDR3 DNA: TGTGCCAGCAGAAAAAGCGGGACCCGCACAGATACGCAGTATTTT
CDR3 protein: CASRKSGTRTDTQYF

V gene: TRBV6-5
clone size: NA
J gene: TRBJ2-3
D gene: NA
CDR3 DNA: TGTGCCAGCAGTTACTATGCGGGAAGCACAGATACGCAGTATTTT
CDR3 protein: CASSYYAGSTDTQYF

V gene: TRBV4-1
clone size: few
J gene: TRBJ1-2
D gene: TRBD1
CDR3 DNA: TGCGCCAGCAGCCAATACAGGGGGCAGGGCTACACCTTC
CDR3 protein: CASSQYRGQGYTF

V gene: TRBV29-1
clone size: NA
J gene: TRBJ2-1
D gene: NA
CDR3 DNA: TGCAGCGGAAATTTTTTCGATGAGCAGTTCTTC
CDR3 protein: CSGNFFDEQFF

V gene: TRBV3-1
clone size: NA
J gene: TRBJ2-7
D gene: NA
CDR3 DNA: TGTGCCAGCAGCCAAGGAGGGTCCCAGGGAGAGCAGTACTTC
CDR3 protein: CASSQGGSQGEQYF

V gene: TRBV24-1
clone size: once
J gene: TRBJ2-1
D gene: TRBD1
CDR3 DNA: TGTGCCACCAGTGACCCCCCGGGACAGGGGGCTAGGAAGCAGGGTGAGCAGTTCTTC
CDR3 protein: CATSDPPGQGARKQGEQFF

V gene: TRBV7-2
clone size: NA
J gene: TRBJ2-7
D gene: TRBD2
CDR3 DNA: TGTGCCAGCAGCCGGATGGGGACTAGCAGCTACGAGCAGTACTTC
CDR3 protein: CASSRMGTSSYEQYF

V gene: TRBV6-5
clone size: few
J gene: TRBJ2-3
D gene: NA
CDR3 DNA: TGTGCCAGCAGTGCCCAAGTCGGCACAGATACGCAGTATTTT
CDR3 protein: CASSAQVGTDTQYF

V gene: TRBV20-1
clone size: NA
J gene: TRBJ1-2
D gene: NA
CDR3 DNA: TGCAGTGCTAGAGATGTCCCGGCGGCCGATAGAAGAGGCTACACCTTC
CDR3 protein: CSARDVPAADRRGYTF

V gene: TRBV20-1
clone size: NA
J gene: TRBJ2-7
D gene: NA
CDR3 DNA: TGCAGTGCCCCAGCTTCGGGCTCCTACGAGCAGTACTTC
CDR3 protein: CSAPASGSYEQYF

V gene: TRBV15
clone size: NA
J gene: TRBJ2-5
D gene: TRBD2
CDR3 DNA: TGTGCCACCAGCAGAGATCCCCTAGCGGGAAAAGAGACCCAGTACTTC
CDR3 protein: CATSRDPLAGKETQYF